A single sample gave rise to the 16 T cell receptor beta chains below, sequenced in a study of cytomegalovirus exposure and HLA in healthy donors. Repertoires were generated with immunoSEQ multiplex PCR, while TCRdb's copy carries only in-frame clones and drops some. The data hold about 180,000 clones, with approximately 90% observed a single time. Sequenced: PBMCs. Receptors originate from a woman aged 25 to 39 in good health and CMV-seronegative.

The gene calls are TRBV27 and TRBJ2-4; D is unclear. The CDR3 runs 16 residues. Germline CDR1 and CDR2: MNHEY and SMNVEV (reference sequence). Deletions cut 5 bases from V and 1 base from J, with 15 bases between. This chain's CDR3 is CASSPALYRAKNIQYF. The CDR3 DNA sequence: TGTGCCAGCAGTCCCGCCTTATACCGGGCCAAAAACATTCAGTACTTC.

V is TRBV5-6 and J is TRBJ2-5; a weak D match, TRBD2 (5 bases). V was pared by 0 bases and J by 0 bases, with 6 bases between. CDR3 size: 14 residues. Germline CDR1 reads SGHDT; CDR2 reads YYEEEE. The CDR3 DNA sequence: TGTGCCAGCAGCTTGGCCGGGGACCAAGAGACCCAGTACTTC. This codes for CASSLAGDQETQYF.

As regards this clone: At the DNA level, this CDR3 is encoded by other sequences in the same sample as well. The J gene is TRBJ2-7, the V gene TRBV11-2; D gene ambiguous. Trimming left V 1 base short and J 0 bases short, with 4 bases between. Germline V gives CDR1 SGHAT, CDR2 FQNNGV. The CDR3 contains 13 residues. The CDR3: CASSLGSSYEQYF. The CDR3 DNA follows: TGTGCCAGCAGCTTAGGCAGCTCCTACGAGCAGTACTTC.

The CDR3 protein is CASKMTGSYGYTF. DNA for the CDR3: TGTGCCAGCAAAATGACAGGGAGCTATGGCTACACCTTC. V and J are TRBV2 and TRBJ1-2, with 7 bases lining up with TRBD1. Germline loops: CDR1 SNHLY, CDR2 FYNNEI. This CDR3 region has 13 residues. The J segment lost 4 bases and the V segment lost 7 bases, leaving 6 bases of the junction unmatched.

This sequence joins TRBV11-2 and TRBJ1-1; D might be TRBD1 (6 bases). Germline V gives CDR1 SGHAT, CDR2 FQNNGV. This CDR3 spans 18 amino acids. Trimming pared 5 bases from V and 1 base from J, leaving 23 bases between. CDR3: CASSTRQALTIWNTEAFF. The CDR3 nucleotides are TGTGCCAGCAGCACCCGACAGGCGTTGACGATATGGAACACTGAAGCTTTCTTT.

The chain couples TRBV29-1 to TRBJ2-3, with TRBD1 matching 9 bases. Germline loops: CDR1 SQVTM, CDR2 ANQGSEA. The CDR3 has 18 amino acids. V lost 3 bases to trimming and J lost 2 bases; unmatched junction nucleotides: 15. CDR3 DNA: TGCAGCGTTGATACCAGGACAGGGGCGAACCCCGACACAGATACGCAGTATTTT. It specifies CSVDTRTGANPDTDTQYF.

V and J are TRBV9 and TRBJ2-7, with 8 bases lining up with TRBD1. The CDR3 length is 15 residues. With 4 bases clipped from V and 0 bases from J, the junction kept 6 bases outside the gene matches. Germline lookup yields CDR1 SGDLS and CDR2 YYNGEE. The CDR3: CASSQGTGGSYEQYF. The CDR3 DNA reads as TGTGCCAGCAGCCAAGGGACAGGAGGCTCCTACGAGCAGTACTTC.

The chain joins TRBV5-6 to TRBJ2-3; 8 bases line up with TRBD2. The CDR3 has 17 residues. V was clipped by 5 bases and J by 7 bases; unmatched bases: 18. Looked up from germline, CDR1 is SGHDT and CDR2 is YYEEEE. CDR3 sequence (DNA): TGTGCCAGCAGTTTGTGGTTGGGTGCGGGGGGTCCCTATACGCAGTATTTT. It is translated as CASSLWLGAGGPYTQYF.

In regard to this clone: Other DNA sequences in the sample encode the same CDR3. The chain has TRBV6-1 and TRBJ2-1; 13 bases are a match to TRBD2. CDR1 is MNHNS and CDR2 is SASEGT in the germline V gene. The CDR3 is 15 amino acids. V gave up 3 bases and J gave up 8 bases; unmatched junction bases: 4. The DNA of the CDR3 is TGTGCCAGCAGTGAGACTAGCGGGGGGTCGGATGAGCAGTTCTTC. It specifies CASSETSGGSDEQFF.

The genes are TRBV4-1 and TRBJ2-7; weak D call: TRBD2 (6 bases). The CDR3 is made up of 16 amino acids. Germline CDR1 MGHRA, CDR2 YSYEKL. The germline V and J ends were trimmed by 2 bases and 0 bases, with 14 bases remaining between them. CDR3 sequence (DNA): TGCGCCAGCAGCCAACTGGGACTTTCTTTCTCCTACGAGCAGTACTTC. Its protein is CASSQLGLSFSYEQYF.

This clone showed up just a few times. The V gene is TRBV19, the J gene TRBJ2-1; a possible D gene is TRBD1 (6 bases). Germline values: CDR1 LNHDA, CDR2 SQIVND (reference sequence). This CDR3 has 13 amino acids. Trimming removed 5 bases from V and 5 bases from J, with 10 bases in between. The CDR3 DNA reads TGTGCCAGTAGTGGGGGACATAACAATGAGCAGTTCTTC. Residues: CASSGGHNNEQFF.

The sample holds a few counts of this clone. The chain carries TRBV2 and TRBJ2-7, with a tentative D call TRBD1 (6 bases). The V and J ends lost 4 bases and 3 bases respectively, with 10 bases between them. Looked up from germline, CDR1 is SNHLY and CDR2 is FYNNEI. The CDR3 is 13 amino acids. CDR3 sequence reads: CASSGDKIYEQYF. The CDR3 region has the DNA TGTGCCAGCAGTGGGGACAAGATCTACGAGCAGTACTTC.

The rearrangement links TRBV19 to TRBJ1-5; TRBD1 matches at 7 bases. This CDR3 comprises 15 residues. The germline gives CDR1 LNHDA, CDR2 SQIVND (reference sequence). The V segment lost 3 bases and the J segment 3 bases; nucleotides outside the gene matches: 5. CDR3 sequence reads: CASSMWQGVNQPQHF. The DNA of the CDR3 is TGTGCCAGTAGTATGTGGCAGGGGGTCAATCAGCCCCAGCATTTT.

J is TRBJ1-6 and V is TRBV5-4; D is uncertain. CDR3 length: 15 residues. CDR1 is SGHNT, CDR2 YYREEE, per germline (reference sequence). V lost 4 bases, J lost 5 bases, and 13 bases lay in between. The CDR3 DNA is TGTGCCAGCAGCGGCGACCGAGCGAATAATTCACCCCTCCACTTT. Translating gives CASSGDRANNSPLHF.

This chain connects TRBV11-2 to TRBJ2-1; 10 bases line up with TRBD1. V lost 3 bases and J lost 5; bases outside the gene matches: 4. Germline V gene data show CDR1 as SGHAT and CDR2 as FQNNGV. CDR3 length equals 15 residues. In nucleotides, the CDR3 is TGTGCCAGCAGCTTCCGGGACAGGGGTGACAATGAGCAGTTCTTC. Translated, it gives CASSFRDRGDNEQFF.

The rearrangement uses TRBV9 and TRBJ1-2; D not certain. Between the trimmed V and J ends, which lost 3 bases and 4 bases, there was a span of 16 bases. Germline assignment: CDR1 SGDLS and CDR2 YYNGEE. This CDR3 comprises 15 residues. The CDR3 DNA reads TGTGCCAGCAGCGCCCGACTGGGTCTCGGCTATGGCTACACCTTC. Protein: CASSARLGLGYGYTF.